This T cell receptor (beta chain) derives from a study of naive and memory T cell subsets. The treatment is: skin biopsy from PPD injection site in Mantoux-positive individual. The library had UMIs added by 3' ligation of an oligonucleotide to TCR cDNA. Tuberculin skin test biopsies were taken where PPD was injected in Mantoux-positive people. Regarding this clonotype: Its matching antigen is unknown.

The SP2 primer and nested alpha and beta constant region primers amplified ligated cDNA in four rounds. TCRdb re-called the UMI-ligation and nested PCR reads through MiXCR, storing one row per CDR3 protein. The sample gives tens of thousands of distinct CDR3 sequences, 8% to 13% of which show up once; roughly 3.9% is in the top ten. Study-wide findings and caveats: Tuberculin site TCR excess was interpreted as type IV hypersensitivity infiltration. TCRs were reportedly recovered from both biopsy types, mostly tuberculin test sites.

The sample here was skin, taken from a tuberculin skin test site. This receptor was obtained from an adult in good health.

CDR3 coding DNA: TGTGCCAGCAGGCTAGCGGGCCACAATGAGCAGTTCTTC. Its translation is CASRLAGHNEQFF. The chain combines TRBV6-5 with TRBJ2-1, with 8 bases lining up with TRBD2. This CDR3 comprises 13 residues. Germline lookup yields CDR1 MNHEY and CDR2 SVGAGI. With V trimmed by 6 bases and J by 5 bases, 3 bases remained unmatched.